This record covers a single T cell receptor (beta chain). The data belong to a study of preoperative IRX-2 immunotherapy in early breast cancer. This CDR3 has 14 residues. Germline CDR1 SQVTM, CDR2 ANQGSEA. Deletions cut 3 bases from V and 0 bases from J, with 8 bases between. The sample's treatment: preoperative locoregional IRX-2 cytokine immunotherapy. Measured with immunoSEQ multiplex PCR; TCRdb has only the in-frame clones, and not every one. The sample shows roughly 27,000 clones, 82% of them seen only once. V gene TRBV29-1 combines with J gene TRBJ2-2; D unclear. The specimen was collected from a patient treated with IRX-2 immunotherapy. The receptor was isolated from a human donor with breast cancer. The CDR3 nucleotides read TGCAGCGTTGAGTCCAGGTCGAACACCGGGGAGCTGTTTTTT. Residues: CSVESRSNTGELFF.